Detailed here is one T cell receptor beta chain. The target antigen is unknown. The table came from immunoSEQ multiplex PCR; TCRdb's copy has only in-frame clones and leaves some out. There are over 40,000 clones in the sample; around nine tenths occur only once, and roughly 2.6% lies in the top ten. CDR3 length equals 12 residues. Germline V gene data show CDR1 as SGHVS and CDR2 as FNYEAQ. Trimming took off 1 base at V and 5 bases at J, with 5 bases between the two ends. The sample originates from a study of T cells in localized non-small cell lung cancer. Study-level findings and limits: Owing to sequencing of a solitary tumor region, heterogeneity cannot be discounted. Longer overall survival was linked to higher blood T cell density. There was higher T cell clonality in uninvolved adjacent lung than in tumor, and it was highest there.

This TCR was sampled from a female donor aged 60 or older with stage I squamous cell lung carcinoma. The chain carries TRBV7-6 and TRBJ2-5, with D uncertain. Sequencing was performed on peripheral blood, taken before any cancer treatment. CDR3 sequence reads: CASSLDQETQYF. As DNA, the CDR3 is TGTGCCAGCAGCTTAGATCAGGAGACCCAGTACTTC.